This entry features one TCR beta chain sequence. In the study's own analysis: Nucleated cell counts were estimated from reference gene primer amplification. Method: immunoSEQ multiplex PCR; TCRdb's copy keeps in-frame clones and lacks some. V, J and clone size are those of that table, while D and trimming were read from the DNA. The sample includes about 220,000 clones, less than 85% of them seen just once. These data belong to a study of blood T cell repertoires in COVID-19. Turning to the study itself: Spain, Italy and the United States supplied samples that represented acute and convalescent COVID-19. In each case, the material was cDNA or gDNA derived from T cells, B-cell-depleted T cells, or PBMCs.

Germline V lookup: CDR1 SGHRS, CDR2 YFSETQ. This CDR3 contains 14 residues. V lost 3 bases and J lost 7; bases outside the gene matches: 3. Sequencing used peripheral blood. This clonotype originated in an elderly woman with acute or convalescent COVID-19. The chain couples TRBV5-1 to TRBJ1-6, with 8 bases that match TRBD1. This chain's CDR3 is CASSSTGANSPLHF. CDR3 nucleotides: TGCGCCAGCAGCTCGACAGGGGCCAATTCACCCCTCCACTTT.